One sample yielded the 26 T cell receptor beta chains listed below, sequenced in a study of blood T cell repertoires in COVID-19. Sequencing used immunoSEQ multiplex PCR; TCRdb keeps in-frame clones, though not all of them. The sample contains 160,000 or so clones, 84% of which appear only once. Sequencing was performed on PBMCs or T cells enriched from blood (not recorded which). Source of these receptors: a man aged 45-65 years who had recovered from COVID-19.

The V and J genes are TRBV6-5 and TRBJ1-2; TRBD1 might be the D (6 bases). The CDR3 has 12 amino acids. Germline V lookup: CDR1 MNHEY, CDR2 SVGAGI. Trimming pared 6 bases from V and 7 bases from J, leaving 12 bases between. The DNA for the CDR3 is TGTGCCAGCAGCATACAGGGAAGTGGCTACACCTTC. This gives the protein CASSIQGSGYTF.

The rearrangement joins TRBV6-5 to TRBJ1-1; D may be TRBD1 (5 bases). CDR1 is MNHEY and CDR2 is SVGAGI in the germline V gene. Trimming took 0 bases from V and 4 from J, leaving 15 bases between them. The CDR3 loop spans 16 amino acids. The CDR3 sequence is CASSYSEESGVTEAFF. The CDR3 DNA follows: TGTGCCAGCAGTTACTCGGAGGAGTCGGGGGTCACTGAAGCTTTCTTT.

The chain joins TRBV4-1 to TRBJ2-5; D is perhaps TRBD1 (5 bases). Trimming shortened V by 0 bases and J by 1 base, and 12 bases separated the two germline ends. The CDR3 length is 16 residues. Looked up from germline, CDR1 is MGHRA and CDR2 is YSYEKL. In nucleotides, the CDR3 is TGCGCCAGCAGCCAAGAAAGGGGAATTTTCCAAGAGACCCAGTACTTC. This sequence encodes CASSQERGIFQETQYF.

This clone has just a few counts. The chain combines TRBV28 with TRBJ1-3; D may be TRBD1 (5 bases). CDR1 and CDR2 (germline): MDHEN, SYDVKM. The CDR3 contains 15 residues. V shed 3 bases and J shed 4 bases, with 13 bases lying between them. The CDR3 here is CASSFHGGEGNTIYF. The DNA for the CDR3 is TGTGCCAGCAGTTTTCACGGGGGAGAAGGAAACACCATATATTTT.

The CDR3: CASSPRSGEYGYTF. The CDR3 region has the DNA TGCGCCAGCAGCCCCCGGTCAGGGGAATATGGCTACACCTTC. The chain links TRBV5-1 to TRBJ1-2, with a weak D call TRBD1 (6 bases). CDR1 SGHRS and CDR2 YFSETQ come from the germline V gene. Between the trimmed V and J ends, which lost 4 bases and 5 bases, there was a span of 15 bases. This CDR3 region has 14 residues.

The chain employs TRBV3-1 (or the pseudogene TRBV3-2) and TRBJ2-7; TRBD1 matches 11 bases. With 4 bases clipped from V and 1 base from J, the junction kept 3 bases outside the gene matches. This CDR3 region has 15 residues. Germline V CDR1 and CDR2: LGHDT, YNNKEL (reference sequence). The CDR3 protein is CASSLDRGPSYEQYF. The CDR3 DNA is TGTGCCAGCAGCCTGGACAGGGGGCCTTCCTACGAGCAGTACTTC.

The chain recombines TRBV12-3 or TRBV12-4 with TRBJ1-2, with TRBD1 matching 9 bases. J was trimmed by 8 bases and V by 7 bases; bases with no gene match: 5. CDR3 length: 12 amino acids. The CDR3 region is CASTMDRGGYTF. The CDR3 DNA reads TGTGCCAGCACCATGGACAGGGGAGGCTACACCTTC.

V and J are TRBV5-1 and TRBJ2-2, with 7 bases that match TRBD2. V shed 1 base, J shed 5 bases, and the junction held 11 bases outside the gene matches. The CDR3 has 17 amino acids. Germline lookup yields CDR1 SGHRS and CDR2 YFSETQ. The chain's CDR3 is CASSLPSGVSGTGELFF. In DNA form, the CDR3 reads TGCGCCAGCAGCTTGCCCAGCGGGGTGTCCGGGACCGGGGAGCTGTTTTTT.

Only a few counts were recorded for this clone. The CDR3 nucleotides are TGTGCCAGCAGCCGAGGACAGGGTGAGGCTTTCTTT. It is translated as CASSRGQGEAFF. This chain links TRBV6-5 with TRBJ1-1; 8 bases are shared with TRBD1. Germline CDR1 is MNHEY and CDR2 is SVGAGI. Unmatched junction bases numbered 8, after V lost 6 bases and J lost 11 bases. The CDR3 totals 12 residues.

The chain employs TRBV19 and TRBJ1-3; D unclear. The CDR3 is 12 residues long. Germline V gene sequence: CDR1 LNHDA, CDR2 SQIVND (reference sequence). The V gene lost 6 bases and the J gene lost 2 bases, with 5 bases spanning the gap. In nucleotides, the CDR3 is TGTGCCAGTAGCTTCCCTGGAAACACCATATATTTT. The encoded protein is CASSFPGNTIYF.

This chain uses TRBV7-3 with TRBJ2-3; 8 positions match TRBD2. The CDR3 sequence is 16 residues long. Trimming cost V 2 bases and J 2 bases; bases outside gene matches: 6. Germline-derived CDR1 and CDR2 are SGHTA and FQGTGA. The CDR3 nucleotides are TGTGCCAGCAGCTTATTCGCGGGGGGTTCCACAGATACGCAGTATTTT. Protein sequence: CASSLFAGGSTDTQYF.

This clone has more than one count but fewer than ten. The rearrangement joins TRBV6-6 to TRBJ2-7, with TRBD1 identical over 7 bases. The V gene's germline CDR1 is MNHNY and CDR2 SVGAGI (reference sequence). CDR3 length: 14 amino acids. With V trimmed by 4 bases and J by 5 bases, 8 bases remained unmatched. The CDR3 here is CASSWNQGVHEQYF. The CDR3 DNA sequence: TGTGCCAGCAGTTGGAACCAGGGGGTCCACGAGCAGTACTTC.

The CDR3 nucleotides read TGTGCCAGCAGCCAGGGGGCGAGGGGCAATCAGCCCCAGCATTTT. Amino acids: CASSQGARGNQPQHF. The chain carries TRBV7-8 and TRBJ1-5; 8 bases fit TRBD1. The CDR3 runs to 15 residues. V lost 5 bases to trimming and J lost 2 bases; unmatched junction nucleotides: 5. The germline V gene encodes CDR1 SGHVS and CDR2 FQNEAQ. Filled out from reference TRBV7-8 and TRBJ1-5, the complete variable domain reads GAGVSQSPRYKVAKRGQDVALRCDPISGHVSLFWYQQALGQGPEFLTYFQNEAQLDKSGLPSDRFFAERPEGSVSTLKIQRTQQEDSAVYLCASSQGARGNQPQHFGDGTRLSIL.

This chain joins TRBV7-9 and TRBJ1-6, with 7 bases identical to TRBD1. This CDR3 is 14 amino acids long. CDR1 is SEHNR, CDR2 FQNEAQ, per germline (reference sequence). V was clipped by 5 bases and J by 5 bases; unmatched bases: 3. CDR3 nucleotides: TGTGCCAGCAGCAGGGACAGCAATAATTCACCCCTCCACTTT. Protein: CASSRDSNNSPLHF.

This clone was seen a handful of times. The chain couples TRBV5-1 to TRBJ1-4, with a weak D call TRBD1 (5 bases). This CDR3 region has 14 residues. The V gene lost 4 bases and the J gene lost 8 bases, with 15 bases spanning the gap. In germline, CDR1 is SGHRS, CDR2 YFSETQ. The CDR3 sequence: CASSPGREGEKLFF. CDR3 bases: TGCGCCAGCAGCCCCGGAAGGGAGGGGGAAAAACTGTTTTTT.

The V and J genes are TRBV19 and TRBJ1-1; TRBD1 agrees at 10 bases. J gave up 7 bases and V 5 bases, and 7 bases lay outside the gene matches. Germline V gene sequence: CDR1 LNHDA, CDR2 SQIVND (reference sequence). The CDR3 is 14 amino acids. Here the CDR3 reads CASSENRDRGEAFF. The CDR3 nucleotides are TGTGCCAGTAGTGAAAACCGGGACAGGGGTGAAGCTTTCTTT.

The chain is built from TRBV3-1 (or the pseudogene TRBV3-2) and TRBJ1-2; perhaps TRBD1 as D (5 bases). V dropped 3 bases and J dropped 9 bases, with 20 bases sitting between them. From germline, CDR1 is LGHDT and CDR2 YNNKEL (reference sequence). The CDR3 runs 15 residues. The CDR3 here is CASSHPKGFVARYTF. As DNA, the CDR3 is TGTGCCAGCAGCCACCCTAAGGGGTTTGTCGCTCGCTACACCTTC.

This rearrangement joins TRBV5-1 to TRBJ2-1; the D gene is possibly TRBD1 (6 bases). This CDR3 is 16 amino acids long. Germline V CDR1 and CDR2: SGHRS, YFSETQ. V dropped 0 bases and J dropped 2 bases, with 12 bases sitting between them. This CDR3 is CASSLGPGATYNEQFF. The CDR3 DNA reads TGCGCCAGCAGCTTGGGTCCAGGGGCCACCTACAATGAGCAGTTCTTC. The full variable domain, with the rest looked up from reference TRBV5-1 and TRBJ2-1, is KAGVTQTPRYLIKTRGQQVTLSCSPISGHRSVSWYQQTPGQGLQFLFEYFSETQRNKGNFPGRFSGRQFSNSRSEMNVSTLELGDSALYLCASSLGPGATYNEQFFGPGTRLTVL.

DNA of the CDR3: TGTGCCAGAAGCTCTTACGAGCGGGGGAGAAACATTCAGTACTTC. It translates to CARSSYERGRNIQYF. The chain carries TRBV5-3 and TRBJ2-4; 8 bases match TRBD2. TRBV5-3 is an open reading frame, and its role is uncertain. The CDR3 contains 15 residues. The V gene end was trimmed by 3 bases and the J gene end by 6 bases; junction bases not matched to a gene: 8.

The chain's CDR3 is CASSYVQGAKNTEAFF. DNA of the CDR3: TGTGCCAGCAGTTACGTTCAGGGGGCGAAAAACACTGAAGCTTTCTTT. The chain employs TRBV6-5 and TRBJ1-1; TRBD1 aligns across 8 bases. Germline CDR1 MNHEY, CDR2 SVGAGI. The CDR3 runs to 16 residues. After removal of 2 bases from V and 2 bases from J, the junction contained 7 bases not matched to a gene.

The V call is TRBV10-3, the J call TRBJ2-1; 10 nucleotides line up with TRBD2. The V and J ends lost 6 bases and 4 bases, in that order; junction bases with no gene match: 3. The germline V gene has CDR1 ENHRY and CDR2 SYGVKD. The CDR3 totals 14 residues. The DNA of the CDR3 is TGTGCCATCAGGAGCGGGGGGGCATACAATGAGCAGTTCTTC. Translation gives CAIRSGGAYNEQFF.

The genes are TRBV4-1 and TRBJ1-4; no clear D gene. Germline V CDR1 and CDR2: MGHRA, YSYEKL. CDR3 length: 15 amino acids. V was shortened by 3 bases and J by 5 bases, with 13 bases between the two germline ends. Here the CDR3 reads CASSHKDSLNEKLFF. The CDR3 DNA sequence: TGCGCCAGCAGCCACAAGGACTCTCTAAATGAAAAACTGTTTTTT.

This clone was recorded only once. CDR3 nucleotides: TGTGCCAGCAGCCCGGACAGTATCTCTGGAAACACCATATATTTT. Its protein is CASSPDSISGNTIYF. The rearrangement joins TRBV7-9 to TRBJ1-3, with D possibly TRBD1 on 6 matching bases. V gave up 5 bases and J gave up 0 bases, with 11 bases separating them. The CDR3 sequence is 15 residues long. Per the germline V gene, CDR1 is SEHNR and CDR2 is FQNEAQ (reference sequence).

This chain connects TRBV3-1 (or the pseudogene TRBV3-2) to TRBJ1-6, with 10 bases aligning to TRBD1. Per germline, CDR1 LGHDT and CDR2 YNNKEL (reference sequence). With 1 base clipped from V and 6 bases from J, the junction kept 6 bases outside the gene matches. The CDR3 is made up of 17 amino acids. The CDR3 spells CASSQVGGTGVNSPLHF. The CDR3 DNA is TGTGCCAGCAGCCAAGTTGGTGGGACAGGGGTTAATTCACCCCTCCACTTT.

The rearrangement uses TRBV4-1 and TRBJ2-7, with 7 bases matching TRBD2. V dropped 3 bases and J dropped 4; count of bases not matched to a gene: 0. Per the germline V gene, CDR1 is MGHRA and CDR2 is YSYEKL. CDR3 length: 12 residues. The CDR3 DNA sequence: TGCGCCAGCAGCCAGGGACTATACGAGCAGTACTTC. It encodes CASSQGLYEQYF.

The CDR3: CATSKGTGRRNTEAFF. The CDR3 nucleotides are TGTGCCACCAGCAAAGGGACAGGGAGGCGGAACACTGAAGCTTTCTTT. The chain is built from TRBV15 and TRBJ1-1; 9 nucleotides line up with TRBD1. CDR3 size: 16 residues. Trimming took 4 bases from V and 1 from J; bases not matched to a gene: 7. Germline V gives CDR1 LNHNV, CDR2 YYDKDF (reference sequence).